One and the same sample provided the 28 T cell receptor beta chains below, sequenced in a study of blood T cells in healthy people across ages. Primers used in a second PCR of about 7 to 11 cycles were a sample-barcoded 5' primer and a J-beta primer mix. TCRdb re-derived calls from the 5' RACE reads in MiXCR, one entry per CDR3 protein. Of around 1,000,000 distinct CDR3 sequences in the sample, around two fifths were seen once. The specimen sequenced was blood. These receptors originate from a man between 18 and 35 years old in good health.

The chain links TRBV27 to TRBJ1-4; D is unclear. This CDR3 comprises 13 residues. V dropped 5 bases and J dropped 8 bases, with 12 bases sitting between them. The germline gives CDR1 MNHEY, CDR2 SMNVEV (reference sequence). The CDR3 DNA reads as TGTGCCAGCAGTGTAAAGGTCGGAGAAAAACTGTTTTTT. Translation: CASSVKVGEKLFF.

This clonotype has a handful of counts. CDR3 sequence (DNA): TGCGCCAGCAGCCCGGGACAGGATAAGTATTTT. It translates to CASSPGQDKYF. The chain recombines TRBV5-1 with TRBJ2-3; the match to TRBD1 covers 8 bases. This CDR3 comprises 11 residues. Per germline, CDR1 SGHRS and CDR2 YFSETQ. V dropped 4 bases and J dropped 13; count of bases not matched to a gene: 5. Based on the CDR3 plus reference TRBV5-1 and TRBJ2-3, the full variable domain is KAGVTQTPRYLIKTRGQQVTLSCSPISGHRSVSWYQQTPGQGLQFLFEYFSETQRNKGNFPGRFSGRQFSNSRSEMNVSTLELGDSALYLCASSPGQDKYFGPGTRLTVL.

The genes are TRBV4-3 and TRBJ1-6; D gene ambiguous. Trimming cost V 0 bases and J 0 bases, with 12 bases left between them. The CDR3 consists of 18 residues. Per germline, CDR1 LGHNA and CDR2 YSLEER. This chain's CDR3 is CASSQEGLGSSYNSPLHF. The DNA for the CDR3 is TGCGCCAGCAGCCAAGAAGGGTTAGGGAGCTCCTATAATTCACCCCTCCACTTT.

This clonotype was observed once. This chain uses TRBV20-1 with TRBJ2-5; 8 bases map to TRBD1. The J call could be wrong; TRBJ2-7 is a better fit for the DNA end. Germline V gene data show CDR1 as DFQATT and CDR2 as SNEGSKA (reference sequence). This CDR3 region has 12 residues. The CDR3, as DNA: TGCAGTGCCCAAGGACAGGGCCACGAGCAGTACTTC. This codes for CSAQGQGHEQYF.

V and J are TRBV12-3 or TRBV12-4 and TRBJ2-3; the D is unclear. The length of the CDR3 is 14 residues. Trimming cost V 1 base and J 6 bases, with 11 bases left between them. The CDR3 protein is CASSLGAGMDTQYF. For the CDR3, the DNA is TGTGCCAGCAGTTTAGGGGCTGGGATGGATACGCAGTATTTT.

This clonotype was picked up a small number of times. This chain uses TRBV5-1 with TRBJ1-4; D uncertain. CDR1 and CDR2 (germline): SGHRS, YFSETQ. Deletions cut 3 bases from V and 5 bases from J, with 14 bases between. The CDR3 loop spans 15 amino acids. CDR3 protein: CASSSLGRFNEKLFF. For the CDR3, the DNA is TGCGCCAGCAGCTCCCTGGGGAGGTTCAATGAAAAACTGTTTTTT.

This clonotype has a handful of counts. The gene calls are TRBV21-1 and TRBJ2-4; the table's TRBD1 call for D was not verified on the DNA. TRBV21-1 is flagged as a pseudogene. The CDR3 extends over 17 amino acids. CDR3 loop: CASSKRPGDLAKNIQYF. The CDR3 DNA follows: TGTGCCAGCAGCAAACGGCCGGGCGATCTAGCCAAAAACATTCAGTACTTC.

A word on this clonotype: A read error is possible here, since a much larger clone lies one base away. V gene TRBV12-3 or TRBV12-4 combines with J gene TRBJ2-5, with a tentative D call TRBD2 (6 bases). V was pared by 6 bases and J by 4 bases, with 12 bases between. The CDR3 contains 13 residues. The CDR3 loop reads CASSDGGRETQYF. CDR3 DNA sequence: TGTGCCAGCAGCGACGGGGGACGAGAGACCCAGTACTTC.

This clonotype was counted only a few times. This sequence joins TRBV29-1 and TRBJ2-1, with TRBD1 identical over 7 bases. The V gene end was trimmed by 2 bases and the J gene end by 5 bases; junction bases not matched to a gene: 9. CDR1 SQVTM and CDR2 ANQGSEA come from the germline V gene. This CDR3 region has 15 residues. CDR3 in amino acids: CSVERVGQENNEQFF. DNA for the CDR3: TGCAGCGTTGAAAGAGTTGGACAGGAAAACAATGAGCAGTTCTTC.

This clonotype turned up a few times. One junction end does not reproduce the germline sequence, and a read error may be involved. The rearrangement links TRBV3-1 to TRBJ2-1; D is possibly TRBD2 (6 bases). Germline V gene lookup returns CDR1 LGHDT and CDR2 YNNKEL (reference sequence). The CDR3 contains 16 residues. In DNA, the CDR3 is TGCGCCAGCAGCCAAGATAGGCGGGGACTCTACAATGAGCAGTTCTTC. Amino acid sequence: CASSQDRRGLYNEQFF.

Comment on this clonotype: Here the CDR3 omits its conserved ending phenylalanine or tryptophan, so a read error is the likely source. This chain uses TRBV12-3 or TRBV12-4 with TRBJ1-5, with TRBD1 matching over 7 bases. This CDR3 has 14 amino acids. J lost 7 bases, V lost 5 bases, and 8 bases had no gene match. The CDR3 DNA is TGTGCCAGCAGTCTACAGGGGTCCAACCAGCCCCAGCATTGT. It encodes CASSLQGSNQPQHC.

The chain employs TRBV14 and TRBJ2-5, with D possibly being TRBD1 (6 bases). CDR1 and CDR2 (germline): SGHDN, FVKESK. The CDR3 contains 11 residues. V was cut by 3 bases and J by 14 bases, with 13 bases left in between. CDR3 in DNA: TGTGCCAGCAGCCACGGACAGACCCTCTACTTC. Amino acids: CASSHGQTLYF.

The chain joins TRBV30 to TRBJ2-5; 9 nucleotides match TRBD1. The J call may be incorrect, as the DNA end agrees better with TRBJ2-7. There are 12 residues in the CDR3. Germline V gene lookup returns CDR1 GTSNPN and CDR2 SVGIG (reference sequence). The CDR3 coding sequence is TGTGCCTGCCCGGGACAGGGTTACGAGCAGTACTTC. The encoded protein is CACPGQGYEQYF.

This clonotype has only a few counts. Here the CDR3 reads CASSLPSGGTLGEQYF. CDR3 coding DNA: TGTGCCAGCAGCTTACCTTCTGGCGGTACCCTCGGCGAGCAGTACTTC. V is TRBV11-2 and J is TRBJ2-7; D not resolved. The germline V gene has CDR1 SGHAT and CDR2 FQNNGV. V dropped 2 bases and J dropped 6 bases, with 20 bases sitting between them. The CDR3 runs 16 residues.

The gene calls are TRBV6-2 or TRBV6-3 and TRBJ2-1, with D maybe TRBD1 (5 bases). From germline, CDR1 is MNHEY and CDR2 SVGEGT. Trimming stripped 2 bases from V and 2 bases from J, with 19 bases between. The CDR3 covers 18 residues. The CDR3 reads CASSYTQRGRATYNEQFF. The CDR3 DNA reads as TGTGCCAGCAGTTACACCCAAAGGGGTCGTGCTACCTACAATGAGCAGTTCTTC.

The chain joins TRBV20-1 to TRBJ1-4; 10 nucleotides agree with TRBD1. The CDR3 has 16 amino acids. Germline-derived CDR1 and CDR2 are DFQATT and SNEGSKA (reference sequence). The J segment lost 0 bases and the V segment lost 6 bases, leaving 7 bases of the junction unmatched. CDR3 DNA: TGCAGTGCCACAGGGACAGGGGATGCAACTAATGAAAAACTGTTTTTT. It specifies CSATGTGDATNEKLFF.

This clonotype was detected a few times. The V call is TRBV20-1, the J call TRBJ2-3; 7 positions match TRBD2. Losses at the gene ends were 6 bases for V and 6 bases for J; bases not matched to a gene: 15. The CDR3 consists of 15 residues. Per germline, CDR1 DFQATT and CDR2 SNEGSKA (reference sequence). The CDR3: CSAPPIREGADTQYF. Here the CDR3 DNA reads TGCAGTGCCCCCCCCATCAGGGAGGGTGCGGATACGCAGTATTTT.

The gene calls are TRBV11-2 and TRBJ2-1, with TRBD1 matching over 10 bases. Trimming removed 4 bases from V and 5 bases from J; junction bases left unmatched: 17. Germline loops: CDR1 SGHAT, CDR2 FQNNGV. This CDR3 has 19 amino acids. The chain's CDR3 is CASSYNPRTGGGVDNEQFF. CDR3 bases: TGTGCCAGCAGCTATAACCCTCGGACAGGGGGAGGAGTAGACAATGAGCAGTTCTTC.

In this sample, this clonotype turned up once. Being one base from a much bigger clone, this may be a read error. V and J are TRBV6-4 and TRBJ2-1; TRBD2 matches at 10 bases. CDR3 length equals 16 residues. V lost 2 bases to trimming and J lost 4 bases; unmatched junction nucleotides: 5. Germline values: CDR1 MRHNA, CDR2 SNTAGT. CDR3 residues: CASSDPVAGGYNEQFF. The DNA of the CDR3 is TGTGCCAGCAGTGACCCTGTAGCGGGGGGTTACAATGAGCAGTTCTTC.

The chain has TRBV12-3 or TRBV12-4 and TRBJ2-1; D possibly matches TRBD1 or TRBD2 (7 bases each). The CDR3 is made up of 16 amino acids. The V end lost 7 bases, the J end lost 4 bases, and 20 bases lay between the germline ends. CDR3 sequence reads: CASTPGPGGVYNEQFF. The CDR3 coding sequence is TGTGCCAGCACCCCAGGGCCAGGGGGGGTATACAATGAGCAGTTCTTC.

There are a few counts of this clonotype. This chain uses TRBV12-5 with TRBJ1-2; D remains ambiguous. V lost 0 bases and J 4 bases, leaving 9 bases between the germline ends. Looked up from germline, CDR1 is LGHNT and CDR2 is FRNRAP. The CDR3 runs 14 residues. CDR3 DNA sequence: TGTGCTAGTGGTTTGGTATCGGGGATCTATGGCTACACCTTC. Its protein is CASGLVSGIYGYTF.

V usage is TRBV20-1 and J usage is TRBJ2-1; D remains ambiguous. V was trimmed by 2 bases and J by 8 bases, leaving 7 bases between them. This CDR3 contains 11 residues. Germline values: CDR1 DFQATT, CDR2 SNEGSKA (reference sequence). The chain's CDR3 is CSARQIYEQFF. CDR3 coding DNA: TGCAGTGCTAGACAAATCTATGAGCAGTTCTTC.

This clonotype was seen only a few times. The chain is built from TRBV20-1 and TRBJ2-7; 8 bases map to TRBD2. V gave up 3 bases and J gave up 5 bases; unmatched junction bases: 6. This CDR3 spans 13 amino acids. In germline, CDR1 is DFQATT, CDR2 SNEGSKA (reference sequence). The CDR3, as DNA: TGCAGTGCTAGGGGACTAGAAGCCCACGAGCAGTACTTC. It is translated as CSARGLEAHEQYF.

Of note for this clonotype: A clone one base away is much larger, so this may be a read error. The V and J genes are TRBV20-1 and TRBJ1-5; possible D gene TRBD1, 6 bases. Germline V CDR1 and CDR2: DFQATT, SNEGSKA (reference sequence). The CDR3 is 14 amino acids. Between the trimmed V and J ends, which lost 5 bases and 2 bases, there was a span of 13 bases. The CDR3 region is CSALDSRGNQPQHF. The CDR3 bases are TGCAGTGCTTTGGACAGTCGTGGCAATCAGCCCCAGCATTTT.

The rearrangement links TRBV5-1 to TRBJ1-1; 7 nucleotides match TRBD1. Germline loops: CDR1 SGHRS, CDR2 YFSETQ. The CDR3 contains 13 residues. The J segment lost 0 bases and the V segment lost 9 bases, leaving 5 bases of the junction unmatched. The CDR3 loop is CATAGTVNTEAFF. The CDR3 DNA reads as TGCGCCACCGCTGGGACAGTGAACACTGAAGCTTTCTTT.

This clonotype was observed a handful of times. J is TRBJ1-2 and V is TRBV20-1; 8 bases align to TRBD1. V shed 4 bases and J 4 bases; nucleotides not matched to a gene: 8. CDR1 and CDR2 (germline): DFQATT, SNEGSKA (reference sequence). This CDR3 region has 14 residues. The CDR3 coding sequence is TGCAGTGCTACTCCACCGGGACAGGCCTATGGCTACACCTTC. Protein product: CSATPPGQAYGYTF.

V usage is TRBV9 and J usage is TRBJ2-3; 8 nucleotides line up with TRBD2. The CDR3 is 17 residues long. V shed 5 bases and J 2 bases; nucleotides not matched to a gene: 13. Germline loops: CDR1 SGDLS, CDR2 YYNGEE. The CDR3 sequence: CASSPEGAGVDTDTQYF. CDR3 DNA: TGTGCCAGCAGTCCAGAAGGAGCGGGGGTGGACACAGATACGCAGTATTTT.

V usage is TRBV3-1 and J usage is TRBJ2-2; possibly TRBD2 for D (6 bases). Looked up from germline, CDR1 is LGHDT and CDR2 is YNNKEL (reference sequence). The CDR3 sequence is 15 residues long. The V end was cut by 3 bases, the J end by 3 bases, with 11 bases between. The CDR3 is CASSHGREDTGELFF. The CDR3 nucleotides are TGTGCCAGCAGCCATGGTAGGGAGGACACCGGGGAGCTGTTTTTT. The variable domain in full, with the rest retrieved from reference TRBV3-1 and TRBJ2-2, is DTAVSQTPKYLVTQMGNDKSIKCEQNLGHDTMYWYKQDSKKFLKIMFSYNNKELIINETVPNRFSPKSPDKAHLNLHINSLELGDSAVYFCASSHGREDTGELFFGEGSRLTVL.